These T cell receptor beta chains were read from a single sample in a study of blood T cell repertoires in COVID-19. Only in-frame clones appear in the TCRdb table, and some are missing; sequencing was by immunoSEQ multiplex PCR. The sample lists some 300,000 clones, 85% occurring once. Sequences were obtained from peripheral blood. All receptors derive from a woman aged 45 to 65 with active or convalescent COVID-19. The CDR3 runs from the conserved cysteine through the conserved F or W. The order of the fields is clone size, V gene, J gene, D gene, CDR3 protein, CDR3 DNA. The D gene is left open where the match is weak. A row's size may be missing; if present it is once, few, many or a size class.

clone size: NA
V gene: TRBV27
J gene: TRBJ1-1
D gene: TRBD1
CDR3 protein: CASSFLRTGGRGTEAFF
CDR3 DNA: TGTGCCAGCAGTTTCCTCCGAACAGGGGGCCGAGGCACTGAAGCTTTCTTT

clone size: NA
V gene: TRBV9
J gene: TRBJ2-3
D gene: TRBD2
CDR3 protein: CASSVALSGRGGGPDTQYF
CDR3 DNA: TGTGCCAGCAGCGTAGCTCTAAGCGGGAGAGGTGGTGGGCCAGATACGCAGTATTTT

clone size: once
V gene: TRBV9
J gene: TRBJ2-5
D gene: TRBD2
CDR3 protein: CASSVGAGVGLAARETQYF
CDR3 DNA: TGTGCCAGCAGCGTAGGGGCAGGGGTAGGACTAGCGGCTCGGGAGACCCAGTACTTC

clone size: NA
V gene: TRBV6-1
J gene: TRBJ1-4
D gene: NA
CDR3 protein: CASSDNYRVTNEKLFF
CDR3 DNA: TGTGCCAGCAGTGATAATTACAGGGTTACTAATGAAAAACTGTTTTTT

clone size: NA
V gene: TRBV5-4
J gene: TRBJ2-5
D gene: TRBD1
CDR3 protein: CASSSTGGGETQYF
CDR3 DNA: TGTGCCAGCAGCTCCACAGGGGGTGGTGAGACCCAGTACTTC

clone size: few
V gene: TRBV7-6
J gene: TRBJ1-1
D gene: NA
CDR3 protein: CASSLATARNTEAFF
CDR3 DNA: TGTGCCAGCAGCTTAGCGACAGCGCGGAACACTGAAGCTTTCTTT

clone size: NA
V gene: TRBV28
J gene: TRBJ2-7
D gene: NA
CDR3 protein: CASSRLYEQYF
CDR3 DNA: TGTGCCAGCAGCCGACTCTACGAGCAGTACTTC

clone size: NA
V gene: TRBV2
J gene: TRBJ1-4
D gene: TRBD1
CDR3 protein: CASSPGQGRLEKLFF
CDR3 DNA: TGTGCCAGCAGCCCCGGACAGGGCCGACTAGAAAAACTGTTTTTT

clone size: NA
V gene: TRBV3-1/TRBV3-2
J gene: TRBJ1-1
D gene: NA
CDR3 protein: CASSQAGTIEAFF
CDR3 DNA: TGTGCCAGCAGCCAAGCCGGGACTATTGAAGCTTTCTTT

clone size: once
V gene: TRBV24-1
J gene: TRBJ2-1
D gene: NA
CDR3 protein: CATSDPSAAYNEQFF
CDR3 DNA: TGTGCCACCAGTGACCCCTCTGCAGCCTACAATGAGCAGTTCTTC

clone size: NA
V gene: TRBV19
J gene: TRBJ1-5
D gene: NA
CDR3 protein: CASRIRTDSNQPQHF
CDR3 DNA: TGTGCCAGTAGAATCCGGACAGATAGCAATCAGCCCCAGCATTTT

clone size: once
V gene: TRBV3-1/TRBV3-2
J gene: TRBJ2-1
D gene: TRBD2
CDR3 protein: CASSPGLAGSNEQFF
CDR3 DNA: TGTGCCAGCAGCCCGGGACTAGCGGGAAGCAATGAGCAGTTCTTC

clone size: NA
V gene: TRBV10-3
J gene: TRBJ2-1
D gene: NA
CDR3 protein: CAIGEPNSNEQFF
CDR3 DNA: TGTGCCATCGGGGAGCCTAATTCCAATGAGCAGTTCTTC

clone size: NA
V gene: TRBV7-9
J gene: TRBJ1-1
D gene: NA
CDR3 protein: CASSTRQKHEAFF
CDR3 DNA: TGTGCCAGCAGCACCAGACAGAAACATGAAGCTTTCTTT

clone size: NA
V gene: TRBV5-1
J gene: TRBJ1-2
D gene: NA
CDR3 protein: CASSLGSVGDGYTF
CDR3 DNA: TGCGCCAGCAGCTTGGGGTCGGTCGGTGATGGCTACACCTTC